This T cell receptor beta chain is drawn from a study of T cell repertoires in cytomegalovirus infection. Overall study context: In public TCR beta signatures, there were indications of both CMV infection and matching HLA type. Study observations and caveats: HLA-C-restricted, CMV-specific TCR beta clonotypes were dominant ex vivo.

As regards this clonotype: What it binds is unknown.

CDR1 and CDR2 from the germline V gene are MNHNY and SVGAGI (reference sequence). J was trimmed by 6 bases and V by 0 bases; bases with no gene match: 6. This CDR3 is 15 amino acids long. TCRdb ran MiXCR on the reads and lists one entry per CDR3 protein. The sample lists 100,000 to 150,000 distinct CDR3 sequences, roughly 32% occurring once. This specimen was CD8+ T cells from cultured PBMCs, taken from culture after CMV antigen stimulation. This chain joins TRBV6-6 and TRBJ2-7, with 9 bases identical to TRBD2. The TCR comes from a human donor in good health (CMV status not recorded). Some clones in this sample may be carry-over from other donors' samples. CDR3 protein: CASSYSILAGSEQYF. The CDR3 region has the DNA TGTGCCAGCAGTTACTCGATTCTAGCGGGGAGCGAGCAGTACTTC.